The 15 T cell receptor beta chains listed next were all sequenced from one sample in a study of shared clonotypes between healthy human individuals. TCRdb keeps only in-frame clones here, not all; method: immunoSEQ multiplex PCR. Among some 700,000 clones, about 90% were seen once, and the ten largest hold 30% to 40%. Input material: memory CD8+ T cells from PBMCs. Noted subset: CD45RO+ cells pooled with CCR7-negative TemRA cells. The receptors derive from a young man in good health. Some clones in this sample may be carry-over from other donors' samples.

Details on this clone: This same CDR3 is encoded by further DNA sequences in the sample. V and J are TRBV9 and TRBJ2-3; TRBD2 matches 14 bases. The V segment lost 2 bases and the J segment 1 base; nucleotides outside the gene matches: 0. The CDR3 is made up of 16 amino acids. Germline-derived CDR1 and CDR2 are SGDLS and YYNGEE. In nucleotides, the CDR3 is TGTGCCAGCAGCGTGGGACTAGCGGGGGGCACAGATACGCAGTATTTT. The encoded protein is CASSVGLAGGTDTQYF.

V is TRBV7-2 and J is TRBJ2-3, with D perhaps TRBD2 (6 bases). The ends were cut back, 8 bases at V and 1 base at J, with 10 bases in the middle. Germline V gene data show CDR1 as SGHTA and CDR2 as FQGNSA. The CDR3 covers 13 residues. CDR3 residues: CASGRLGTDTQYF. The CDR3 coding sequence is TGTGCCAGCGGGCGACTAGGCACAGATACGCAGTATTTT.

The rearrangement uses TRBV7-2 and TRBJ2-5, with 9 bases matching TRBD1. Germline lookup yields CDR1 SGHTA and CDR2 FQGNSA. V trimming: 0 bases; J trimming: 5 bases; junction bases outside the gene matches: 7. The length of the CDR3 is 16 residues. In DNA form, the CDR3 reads TGTGCCAGCAGCTTAGCGGGGACAGGGAGCAGGGAGACCCAGTACTTC. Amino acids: CASSLAGTGSRETQYF.

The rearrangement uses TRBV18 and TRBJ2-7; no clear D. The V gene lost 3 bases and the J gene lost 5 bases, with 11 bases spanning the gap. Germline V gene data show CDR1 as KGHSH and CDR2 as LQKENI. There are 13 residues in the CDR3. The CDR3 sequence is CASSPTSGNEQYF. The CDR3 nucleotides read TGTGCCAGCTCACCCACATCCGGCAACGAGCAGTACTTC. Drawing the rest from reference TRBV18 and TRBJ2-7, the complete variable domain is NAGVMQNPRHLVRRRGQEARLRCSPMKGHSHVYWYRQLPEEGLKFMVYLQKENIIDESGMPKERFSAEFPKEGPSILRIQQVVRGDSAAYFCASSPTSGNEQYFGPGTRLTVT.

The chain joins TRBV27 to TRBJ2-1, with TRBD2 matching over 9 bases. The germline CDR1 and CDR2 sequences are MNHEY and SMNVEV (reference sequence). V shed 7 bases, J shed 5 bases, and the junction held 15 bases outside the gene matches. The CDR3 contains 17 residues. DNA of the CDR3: TGTGCCAGCACCCCCCTGAAGACTAGCGGAACTGACAATGAGCAGTTCTTC. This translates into CASTPLKTSGTDNEQFF.

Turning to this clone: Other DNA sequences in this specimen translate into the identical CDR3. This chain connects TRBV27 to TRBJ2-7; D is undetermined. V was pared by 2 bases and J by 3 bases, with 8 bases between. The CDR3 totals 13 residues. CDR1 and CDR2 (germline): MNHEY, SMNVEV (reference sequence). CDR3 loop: CASSLTAYYEQYF. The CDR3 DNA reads TGTGCCAGCAGTTTAACAGCTTACTACGAGCAGTACTTC.

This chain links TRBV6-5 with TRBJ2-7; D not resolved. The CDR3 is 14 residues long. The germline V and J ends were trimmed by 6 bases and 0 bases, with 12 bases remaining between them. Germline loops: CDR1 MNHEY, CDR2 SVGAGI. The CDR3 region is CASSQKTYSYEQYF. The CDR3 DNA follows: TGTGCCAGCAGCCAGAAAACCTACTCCTACGAGCAGTACTTC.

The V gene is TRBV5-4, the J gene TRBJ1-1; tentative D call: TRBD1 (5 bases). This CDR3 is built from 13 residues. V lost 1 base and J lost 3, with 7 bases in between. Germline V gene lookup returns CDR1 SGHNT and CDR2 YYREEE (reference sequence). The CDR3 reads CASSLNRYTEAFF. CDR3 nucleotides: TGTGCCAGCAGCTTGAACAGGTACACTGAAGCTTTCTTT.

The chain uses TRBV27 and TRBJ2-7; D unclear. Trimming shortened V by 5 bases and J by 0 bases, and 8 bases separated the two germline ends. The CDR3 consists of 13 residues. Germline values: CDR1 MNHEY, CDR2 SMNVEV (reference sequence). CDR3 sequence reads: CASSKFSSYEQYF. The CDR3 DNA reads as TGTGCCAGCAGTAAATTTAGCTCCTACGAGCAGTACTTC.

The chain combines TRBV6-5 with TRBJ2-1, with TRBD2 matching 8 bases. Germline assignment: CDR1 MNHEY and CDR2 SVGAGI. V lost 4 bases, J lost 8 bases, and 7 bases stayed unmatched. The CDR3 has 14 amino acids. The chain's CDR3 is CASSWGLGAYEQFF. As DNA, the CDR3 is TGTGCCAGCAGTTGGGGACTAGGAGCCTATGAGCAGTTCTTC.

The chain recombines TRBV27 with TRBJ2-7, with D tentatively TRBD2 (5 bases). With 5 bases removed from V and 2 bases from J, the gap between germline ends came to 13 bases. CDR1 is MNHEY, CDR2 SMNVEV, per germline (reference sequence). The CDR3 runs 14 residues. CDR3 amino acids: CASSDRAGAYEQYF. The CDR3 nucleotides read TGTGCCAGCAGTGACCGCGCCGGGGCCTACGAGCAGTACTTC.

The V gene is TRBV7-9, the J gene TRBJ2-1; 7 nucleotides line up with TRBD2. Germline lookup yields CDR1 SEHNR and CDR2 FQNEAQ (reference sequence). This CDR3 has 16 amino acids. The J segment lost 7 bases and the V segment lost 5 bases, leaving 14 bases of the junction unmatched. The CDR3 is CASSGEAGRGWNEQFF. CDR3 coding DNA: TGTGCCAGCAGCGGGGAGGCGGGGAGGGGCTGGAATGAGCAGTTCTTC.

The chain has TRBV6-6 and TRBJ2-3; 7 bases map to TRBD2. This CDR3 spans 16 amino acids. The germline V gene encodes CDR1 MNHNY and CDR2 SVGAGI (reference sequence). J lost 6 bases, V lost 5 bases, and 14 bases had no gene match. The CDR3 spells CASSAYSTSQRDTQYF. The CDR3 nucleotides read TGTGCCAGCAGTGCATACTCGACTAGCCAGAGGGATACGCAGTATTTT.

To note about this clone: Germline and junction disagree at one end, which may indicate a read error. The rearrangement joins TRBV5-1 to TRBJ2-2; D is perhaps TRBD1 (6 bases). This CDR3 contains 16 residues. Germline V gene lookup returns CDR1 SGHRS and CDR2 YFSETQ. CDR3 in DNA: TGCGCCAGCACCTTGCCCCTCGAGGGGGATACCGGGGAGCTGTTTTTT. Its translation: CASTLPLEGDTGELFF.

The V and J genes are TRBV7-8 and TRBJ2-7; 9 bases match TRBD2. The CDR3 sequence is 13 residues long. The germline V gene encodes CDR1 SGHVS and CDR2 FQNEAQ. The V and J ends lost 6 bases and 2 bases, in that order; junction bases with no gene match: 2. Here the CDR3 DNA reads TGTGCCAGCAGGTCTAGCGGGACCTACGAGCAGTACTTC. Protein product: CASRSSGTYEQYF.